This TCR beta chain was sequenced for a study of blood T cell repertoires in COVID-19 (dated by TCRdb to 2019 to 2021). Concerning the study at large: The collaborator samples originated in the United States, Italy and Spain and spanned the acute and convalescent phases of COVID-19. Samples were obtained from the ongoing ImmuneRACE study (first 160 participants) and from 950 to 1,500 subjects provided by 6 global collaborators. A de-identified subject ID, COVID-19 status, age in years and sex were almost always included in the sample metadata. The dataset comprised deeply sampled blood TCRbeta repertoires from subjects exposed to, actively infected with, or recovered from COVID-19. The prospective study material was composed of cDNA or gDNA derived from T cells, B-cell-depleted T cells, or PBMCs. Where available, HLA class I and class II types were obtained from metadata supplied by the sample provider rather than from assay-based typing. The repertoires were made available in a free public database intended to serve as a resource for research on the immune response to SARS-CoV-2. Beyond this particular receptor, the publication reports: How much clinical and demographic metadata was included differed by source and by participant, and the metadata was provided uncurated.

In the case of this clone: No antigen is known for it. No per-base quality is available; no much larger clone lies one base away.

The cysteine opens and the phenylalanine closes a CDR3 of 13 amino acids. Here the CDR3 DNA is all that survives: 39 bases in frame from base 1. Trimming at the junction amounts to 5 bases on V and 6 bases on J, and the germline ends lie 11 bases apart. As encoded in the germline V gene (reference sequence), CDR1 is LNHDA while CDR2 is SQIVND. Collaborating institutions collected whole blood in K2EDTA tubes following their own protocols. For TCRbeta analysis, collaborators shipped samples in one of three forms: frozen whole blood, isolated PBMCs, or DNA extracted from either of those sample types. The immunoSEQ Assay, a bias-controlled multiplex PCR, was used to amplify TCRbeta CDR3 regions from genomic DNA. The original methods were these. Within the assay, amplification of reference gene primers was used to estimate how many nucleated cells each sample contained. Sequence reads were collapsed and filtered to measure the absolute abundance of every unique TCRbeta CDR3 rearrangement. For each sample, productive Simpson clonality was calculated by taking the square root of Simpson's diversity index across productive rearrangements. TCRdb limited this immuneACCESS table to in-frame rearrangements with V and J called. A share of clones is missing; checked studies link under half to unresolved V genes, and the rest is unexplained. V, J and clone size were drawn from that table, and D and trimming were deduced from the DNA. Within this sample are approximately 230,000 clones, with roughly 80% of them counted one time only. The ten top clones hold 8.9% of the sample.

The V and J genes are TRBV19 and TRBJ2-4, with no confidently assigned D gene. Sequenced sample: peripheral blood. This TCR was sampled from an older man with acute or convalescent COVID-19. Read as DNA, the sequence is TGTGCCAGTAGTTTTACAGTGAGAAACATTCAGTACTTC. Its amino acids are CASSFTVRNIQYF.